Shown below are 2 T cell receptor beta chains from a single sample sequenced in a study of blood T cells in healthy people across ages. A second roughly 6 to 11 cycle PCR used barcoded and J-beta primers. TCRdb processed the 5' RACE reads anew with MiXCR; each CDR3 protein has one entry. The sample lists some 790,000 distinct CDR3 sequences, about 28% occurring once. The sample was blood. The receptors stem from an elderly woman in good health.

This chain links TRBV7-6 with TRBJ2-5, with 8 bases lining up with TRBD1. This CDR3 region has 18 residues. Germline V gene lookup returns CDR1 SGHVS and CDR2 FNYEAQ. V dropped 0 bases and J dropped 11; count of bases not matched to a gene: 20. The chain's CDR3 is CASSLAPQGGGFINEQYF. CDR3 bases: TGTGCCAGCAGCTTAGCCCCACAGGGGGGAGGATTTATAAATGAGCAGTACTTC.

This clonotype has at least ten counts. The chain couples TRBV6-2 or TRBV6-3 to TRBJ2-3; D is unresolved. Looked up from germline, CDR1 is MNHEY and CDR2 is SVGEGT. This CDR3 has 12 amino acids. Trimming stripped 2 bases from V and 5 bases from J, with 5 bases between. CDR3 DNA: TGTGCCAGCAGTTACAGGGAAGATACGCAGTATTTT. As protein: CASSYREDTQYF.